A selection of T cell receptor beta chains follows, all from one sample in a study of blood T cell repertoires in COVID-19. Assay: immunoSEQ multiplex PCR; the TCRdb copy retains only in-frame clones and omits some. The sample records under 75,000 clones, 80% being singletons. Source material: peripheral blood. These receptors were taken from a man aged 60 to 75 with acute or convalescent COVID-19. The CDR3 runs from the conserved cysteine through the conserved F or W. The D gene is left open where the match is weak. Rows may omit the clone size; those that give it use once, few, many or a size class.

CDR3 DNA | CDR3 protein | J gene | clone size | D gene | V gene
TGTGCCAGCTCACCTCGGGATAAAGCCTTCTCTGGGGCCAACGTCCTGACTTTC | CASSPRDKAFSGANVLTF | TRBJ2-6 | NA | NA | TRBV18
TGTGCCAGCAGCTTTAGCGGGGGCACAGATACGCAGTATTTT | CASSFSGGTDTQYF | TRBJ2-3 | NA | TRBD2 | TRBV7-2
TGTGCCAGCAGTGAACTGTTCACTGAAGCTTTCTTT | CASSELFTEAFF | TRBJ1-1 | few | NA | TRBV2
TGTGCCAGCTCACCACTCGATGAGCAGTTCTTC | CASSPLDEQFF | TRBJ2-1 | NA | NA | TRBV18
TGTGCCAGCAGCTTACAATCCTACGAGCAGTACTTC | CASSLQSYEQYF | TRBJ2-7 | NA | NA | TRBV7-8
TGTGCCAGCAGCTCCCGCCGGGACAGGGGCTACGAGCAGTACTTC | CASSSRRDRGYEQYF | TRBJ2-7 | NA | TRBD1 | TRBV5-8
TGTGCCAGCAGTCCGGGGGGTTCGAGTGAAAAACTGTTTTTT | CASSPGGSSEKLFF | TRBJ1-4 | once | NA | TRBV6-5
TGTGCCAGCACCGTAGCGGGGGTAACAGATACGCAGTATTTT | CASTVAGVTDTQYF | TRBJ2-3 | NA | TRBD2 | TRBV2
TGTGCCAGCAGCTTAGCGGGGAGGTCCGGCAATGAGCAGTTCTTC | CASSLAGRSGNEQFF | TRBJ2-1 | NA | NA | TRBV7-2
TGTGCCAGCAGTGAACGACAGGCCTTCAGAGAGAACACTGAAGCTTTCTTT | CASSERQAFRENTEAFF | TRBJ1-1 | NA | NA | TRBV6-1
TGTGCCAGCAGCGTATCCCCGGGGGGGGAAAGCACCGGGGAGCTGTTTTTT | CASSVSPGGESTGELFF | TRBJ2-2 | NA | TRBD2 | TRBV9
TGTGCCAGCAGCCCGCAGACAGGGGTAAATCAGCCCCAGCATTTT | CASSPQTGVNQPQHF | TRBJ1-5 | NA | TRBD1 | TRBV7-2
TGTGCCAGCAGACGGTCTAATGAAAAACTGTTTTTT | CASRRSNEKLFF | TRBJ1-4 | NA | NA | TRBV28
TGTGCCAGCAGCCGATCTAGCGGGGCTTTCCAAGAGACCCAGTACTTC | CASSRSSGAFQETQYF | TRBJ2-5 | many | TRBD2 | TRBV4-2
TGCGCCAGCAGACCGAACCGCGGCGCGGTCAGCGCTTGGGAGACCCAGTACTTC | CASRPNRGAVSAWETQYF | TRBJ2-5 | NA | NA | TRBV5-1
TGTGCCAGCAGCCAGGGAAGCTCCTACGAGCAGTACTTC | CASSQGSSYEQYF | TRBJ2-7 | few | NA | TRBV7-2
TGTGCCAGCAGTGCCGTAGGAGATGAGCAGTTCTTC | CASSAVGDEQFF | TRBJ2-1 | once | NA | TRBV6-4
TGCAGCGTTGAGGCAGGCATCACAGATACGCAGTATTTT | CSVEAGITDTQYF | TRBJ2-3 | NA | NA | TRBV29-1
TGTGCCAGCAGCTCCGTCCAGGGGGGATTTGAAGCTTTCTTT | CASSSVQGGFEAFF | TRBJ1-1 | few | TRBD1 | TRBV11-2
TGTGCCAGCAGGCCTACGGGACAGGGAACAGATACGCAGTATTTT | CASRPTGQGTDTQYF | TRBJ2-3 | medium-sized | TRBD1 | TRBV9
TGTGCCCAGCGGGGGGGCTCCTACAATGAGCAGTTCTTC | CAQRGGSYNEQFF | TRBJ2-1 | NA | TRBD2 | TRBV30
TGTGCCAGCAGTGAAGCTTCTCACTACAGGGAATCACCCCTCCACTTT | CASSEASHYRESPLHF | TRBJ1-6 | NA | NA | TRBV6-1